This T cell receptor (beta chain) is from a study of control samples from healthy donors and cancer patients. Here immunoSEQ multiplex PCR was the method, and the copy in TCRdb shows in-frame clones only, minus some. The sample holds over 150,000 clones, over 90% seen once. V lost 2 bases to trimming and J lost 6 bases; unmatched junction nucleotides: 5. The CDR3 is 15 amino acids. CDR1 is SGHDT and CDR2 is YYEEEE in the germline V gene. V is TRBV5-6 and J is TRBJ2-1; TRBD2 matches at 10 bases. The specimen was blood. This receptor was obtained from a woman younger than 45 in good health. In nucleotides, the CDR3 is TGTGCCAGCAGCTTTTATAGCGGGGGGCCCAATGAGCAGTTCTTC. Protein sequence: CASSFYSGGPNEQFF.